What follows are 10 T cell receptor beta chains derived from one specimen sequenced in a study of blood T cell repertoires in COVID-19. Here immunoSEQ multiplex PCR was the method, and the copy in TCRdb shows in-frame clones only, minus some. The data contain more than 200,000 clones, about 88% of them seen just once; the ten biggest clones take up about 9.4%. The sequenced material came from peripheral blood. The source is a woman between 50 and 59 years old with COVID-19, enrolled during active disease.

The J gene is TRBJ1-1, the V gene TRBV7-9; a weak D match, TRBD1 (5 bases). This CDR3 has 13 amino acids. The V gene lost 5 bases and the J gene lost 4 bases, with 11 bases spanning the gap. Per germline, CDR1 SEHNR and CDR2 FQNEAQ (reference sequence). CDR3 in DNA: TGTGCCAGCAGCCGACAGTGGCTCACTGAAGCTTTCTTT. It is translated as CASSRQWLTEAFF.

This rearrangement joins TRBV10-3 to TRBJ1-5; D not resolved. Germline V gene lookup returns CDR1 ENHRY and CDR2 SYGVKD. The V end lost 2 bases, the J end lost 3 bases, and 11 bases lay between the germline ends. This CDR3 is built from 15 residues. The CDR3 protein is CAISEGHQTNQPQHF. Written as DNA, the CDR3 is TGTGCCATCAGTGAGGGGCATCAGACCAATCAGCCCCAGCATTTT.

This chain uses TRBV7-9 with TRBJ1-5; 9 nucleotides align to TRBD1. The germline gives CDR1 SEHNR, CDR2 FQNEAQ (reference sequence). The CDR3 extends over 14 amino acids. Germline trimming cut 4 bases from V and 5 bases from J; bases unmatched to any gene: 3. The CDR3 nucleotides are TGTGCCAGCAGCTACGACAGGGGGGATCAGCCCCAGCATTTT. The encoded protein is CASSYDRGDQPQHF.

The chain is built from TRBV30 and TRBJ1-5; 12 nucleotides match TRBD1. Germline CDR1 reads GTSNPN; CDR2 reads SVGIG (reference sequence). The CDR3 covers 16 residues. Trimming cost V 4 bases and J 6 bases; bases outside gene matches: 10. This CDR3 is CAWKKPGTGGGQPQHF. CDR3 sequence (DNA): TGTGCCTGGAAAAAACCCGGGACAGGGGGCGGTCAGCCCCAGCATTTT.

J is TRBJ1-2 and V is TRBV5-6; D might be TRBD1 (5 bases). CDR3 size: 13 residues. The V end lost 0 bases, the J end lost 6 bases, and 9 bases lay between the germline ends. Germline values: CDR1 SGHDT, CDR2 YYEEEE. The CDR3 reads CASSLGPGDGYTF. The CDR3 bases are TGTGCCAGCAGCTTGGGTCCGGGGGATGGCTACACCTTC.

The V gene is TRBV11-2, the J gene TRBJ1-1; 11 bases map to TRBD1. Per germline, CDR1 SGHAT and CDR2 FQNNGV. This CDR3 is built from 13 residues. The J segment lost 10 bases and the V segment lost 1 base, leaving 2 bases of the junction unmatched. CDR3 nucleotide sequence: TGTGCCAGCAGCTTAGCTGGGACAGGGGGAGCTTTCTTT. The encoded protein is CASSLAGTGGAFF.

This clone has a count of ten or more. The rearrangement uses TRBV3-1 (or the pseudogene TRBV3-2) and TRBJ2-1, with TRBD2 as a possible D gene (7 bases). The germline V and J ends were trimmed by 4 bases and 15 bases, with 16 bases remaining between them. Germline assignment: CDR1 LGHDT and CDR2 YNNKEL (reference sequence). The CDR3 has 12 amino acids. CDR3 protein: CASSPEGGPPFF. The CDR3 DNA follows: TGTGCCAGCAGCCCCGAGGGGGGGCCGCCGTTCTTC.

The rearrangement joins TRBV9 to TRBJ2-5; 11 bases map to TRBD1. Germline V gene lookup returns CDR1 SGDLS and CDR2 YYNGEE. The CDR3 spans 15 residues. V gave up 3 bases and J gave up 5 bases; unmatched junction bases: 6. The CDR3 DNA reads TGTGCCAGCAGCGCCGGACAGGGGGCCCACGAGACCCAGTACTTC. Its protein product is CASSAGQGAHETQYF. The full variable domain, with the rest looked up from reference TRBV9 and TRBJ2-5, is DSGVTQTPKHLITATGQRVTLRCSPRSGDLSVYWYQQSLDQGLQFLIQYYNGEERAKGNILERFSAQQFPDLHSELNLSSLELGDSALYFCASSAGQGAHETQYFGPGTRLLVL.

The CDR3 DNA is TGTGCCAGCAGAACTTCCTCCGGGGGAAATCAGCCCCAGCATTTT. It is translated as CASRTSSGGNQPQHF. The chain uses TRBV6-6 and TRBJ1-5; the D gene is possibly TRBD1 (5 bases). Germline assignment: CDR1 MNHNY and CDR2 SVGAGI (reference sequence). The germline V and J ends were trimmed by 6 bases and 4 bases, with 16 bases remaining between them. The CDR3 covers 15 residues.

The V call is TRBV19, the J call TRBJ1-1, with a weak D call TRBD1 (6 bases). V was trimmed by 0 bases and J by 5 bases, leaving 10 bases between them. CDR3 length: 14 residues. Germline CDR1 LNHDA, CDR2 SQIVND (reference sequence). CDR3 residues: CASSIDEGGTEAFF. CDR3 nucleotide sequence: TGTGCCAGTAGTATAGATGAGGGGGGGACTGAAGCTTTCTTT.